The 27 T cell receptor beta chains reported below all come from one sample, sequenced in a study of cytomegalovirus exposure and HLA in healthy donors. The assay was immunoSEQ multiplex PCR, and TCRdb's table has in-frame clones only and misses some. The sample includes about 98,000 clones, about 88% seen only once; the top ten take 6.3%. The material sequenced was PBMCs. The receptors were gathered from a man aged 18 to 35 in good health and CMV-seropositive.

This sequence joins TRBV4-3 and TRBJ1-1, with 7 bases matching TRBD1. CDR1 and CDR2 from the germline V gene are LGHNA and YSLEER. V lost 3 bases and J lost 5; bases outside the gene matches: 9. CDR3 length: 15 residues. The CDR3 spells CASSQRTGEGTEAFF. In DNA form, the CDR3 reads TGCGCCAGCAGCCAGCGTACAGGGGAAGGGACTGAAGCTTTCTTT.

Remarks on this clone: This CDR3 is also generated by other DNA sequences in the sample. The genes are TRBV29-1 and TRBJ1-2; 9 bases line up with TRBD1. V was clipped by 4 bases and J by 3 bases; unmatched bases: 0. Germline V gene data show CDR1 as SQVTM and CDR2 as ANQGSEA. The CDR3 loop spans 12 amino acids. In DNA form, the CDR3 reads TGCAGCGTTGGACAGGGGGACTATGGCTACACCTTC. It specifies CSVGQGDYGYTF.

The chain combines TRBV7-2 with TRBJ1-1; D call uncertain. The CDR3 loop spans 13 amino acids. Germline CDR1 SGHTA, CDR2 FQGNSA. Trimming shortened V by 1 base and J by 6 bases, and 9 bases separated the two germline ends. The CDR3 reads CASSLVVPAEAFF. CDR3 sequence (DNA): TGTGCCAGCAGCTTAGTCGTTCCCGCTGAAGCTTTCTTT. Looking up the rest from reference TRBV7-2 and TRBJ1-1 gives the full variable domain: GAGVSQSPSNKVTEKGKDVELRCDPISGHTALYWYRQSLGQGLEFLIYFQGNSAPDKSGLPSDRFSAERTGGSVSTLTIQRTQQEDSAVYLCASSLVVPAEAFFGQGTRLTVV.

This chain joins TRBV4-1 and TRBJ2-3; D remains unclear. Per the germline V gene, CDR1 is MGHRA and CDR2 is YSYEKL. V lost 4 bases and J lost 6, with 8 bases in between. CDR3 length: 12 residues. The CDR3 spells CASSLLSDTQYF. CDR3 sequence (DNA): TGCGCCAGCAGCCTTTTGTCGGATACGCAGTATTTT.

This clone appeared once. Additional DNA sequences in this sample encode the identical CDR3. This CDR3 is CASSSSTDTQYF. The DNA for the CDR3 is TGCGCCAGCAGCTCAAGCACAGATACGCAGTATTTT. The chain combines TRBV5-1 with TRBJ2-3; unclear D gene. The CDR3 is 12 residues long. Trimming took off 3 bases at V and 0 bases at J, with 2 bases between the two ends. The germline gives CDR1 SGHRS, CDR2 YFSETQ.

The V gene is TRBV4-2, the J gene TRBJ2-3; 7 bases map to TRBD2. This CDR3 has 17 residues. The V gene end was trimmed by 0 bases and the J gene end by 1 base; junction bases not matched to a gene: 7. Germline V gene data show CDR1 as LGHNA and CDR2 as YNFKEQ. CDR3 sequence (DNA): TGTGCCAGCAGCCAAGATTTTGGGGGGGACGGCACAGATACGCAGTATTTT. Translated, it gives CASSQDFGGDGTDTQYF.

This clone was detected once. The CDR3 coding sequence is TGTGCCAGCAGCCTACAGCCAGTATCGAACACCGGGGAGCTGTTTTTT. This translates into CASSLQPVSNTGELFF. J is TRBJ2-2 and V is TRBV7-3; D is unclear. Germline V CDR1 and CDR2: SGHTA, FQGTGA. The CDR3 spans 16 residues. V lost 5 bases and J lost 0, with 13 bases in between.

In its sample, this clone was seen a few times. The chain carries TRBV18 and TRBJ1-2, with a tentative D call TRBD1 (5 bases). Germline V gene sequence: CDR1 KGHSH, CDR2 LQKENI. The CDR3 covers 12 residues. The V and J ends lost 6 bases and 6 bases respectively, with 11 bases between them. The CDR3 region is CASSLPGNGYTF. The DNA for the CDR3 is TGTGCCAGCTCTCTACCAGGGAATGGCTACACCTTC.

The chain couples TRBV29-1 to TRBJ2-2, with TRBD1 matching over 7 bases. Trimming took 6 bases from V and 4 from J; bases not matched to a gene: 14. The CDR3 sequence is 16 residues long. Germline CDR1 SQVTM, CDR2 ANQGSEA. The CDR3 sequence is CSVAGADRQVTGELFF. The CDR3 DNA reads TGCAGCGTGGCTGGAGCGGACAGGCAGGTCACCGGGGAGCTGTTTTTT.

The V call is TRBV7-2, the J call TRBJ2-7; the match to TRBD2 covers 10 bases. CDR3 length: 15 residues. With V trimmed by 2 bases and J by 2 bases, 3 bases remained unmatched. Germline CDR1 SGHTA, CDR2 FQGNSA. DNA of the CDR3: TGTGCCAGCAGCTTATTAGCGGGAGGAACCTACGAGCAGTACTTC. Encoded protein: CASSLLAGGTYEQYF.

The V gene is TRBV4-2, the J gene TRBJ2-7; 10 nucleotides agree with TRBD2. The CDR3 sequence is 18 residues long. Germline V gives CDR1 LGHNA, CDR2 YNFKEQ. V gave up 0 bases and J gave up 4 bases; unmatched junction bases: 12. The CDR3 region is CASSQDVSSGSIGYEQYF. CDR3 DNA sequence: TGTGCCAGCAGCCAAGATGTGTCTAGCGGGAGCATCGGGTACGAGCAGTACTTC.

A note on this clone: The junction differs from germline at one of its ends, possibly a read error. CDR3 protein: CASSGLLNSGELFF. The CDR3 DNA sequence: TGTGCCAGCAGCGGACTATTGAACTCCGGGGAGCTGTTTTTT. This chain links TRBV7-3 with TRBJ2-2; tentative D call: TRBD2 (6 bases). Per the germline V gene, CDR1 is SGHTA and CDR2 is FQGTGA. The CDR3 has 14 amino acids.

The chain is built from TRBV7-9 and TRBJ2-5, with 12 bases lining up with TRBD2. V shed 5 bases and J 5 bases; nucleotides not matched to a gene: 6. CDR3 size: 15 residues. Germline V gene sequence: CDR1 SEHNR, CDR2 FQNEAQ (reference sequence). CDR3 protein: CASSDLAGGQETQYF. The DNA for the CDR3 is TGTGCCAGCAGCGATCTAGCGGGGGGGCAGGAGACCCAGTACTTC.

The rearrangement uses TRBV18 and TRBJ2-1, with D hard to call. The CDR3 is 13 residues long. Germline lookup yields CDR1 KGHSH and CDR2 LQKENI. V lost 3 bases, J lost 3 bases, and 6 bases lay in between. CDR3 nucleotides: TGTGCCAGCTCACCTGGCGGCTACAATGAGCAGTTCTTC. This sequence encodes CASSPGGYNEQFF. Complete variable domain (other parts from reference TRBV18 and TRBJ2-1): NAGVMQNPRHLVRRRGQEARLRCSPMKGHSHVYWYRQLPEEGLKFMVYLQKENIIDESGMPKERFSAEFPKEGPSILRIQQVVRGDSAAYFCASSPGGYNEQFFGPGTRLTVL.

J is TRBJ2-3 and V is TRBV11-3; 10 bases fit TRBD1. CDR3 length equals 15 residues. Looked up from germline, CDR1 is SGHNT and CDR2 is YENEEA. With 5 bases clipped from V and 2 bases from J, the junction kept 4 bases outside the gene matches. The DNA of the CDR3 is TGTGCCAGCAGCAACGACAGGGGGCCCACAGATACGCAGTATTTT. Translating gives CASSNDRGPTDTQYF.

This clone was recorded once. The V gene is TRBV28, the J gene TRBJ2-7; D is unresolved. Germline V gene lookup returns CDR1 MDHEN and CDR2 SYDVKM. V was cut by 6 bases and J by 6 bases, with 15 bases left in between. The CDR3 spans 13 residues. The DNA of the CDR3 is TGTGCCAGCAGCATCCCTCGGAAGCGCGAGCAGTACTTC. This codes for CASSIPRKREQYF.

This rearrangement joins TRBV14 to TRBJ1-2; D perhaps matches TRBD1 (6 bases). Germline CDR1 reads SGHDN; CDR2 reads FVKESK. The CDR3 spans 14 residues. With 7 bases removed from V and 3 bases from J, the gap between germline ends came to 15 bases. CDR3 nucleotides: TGTGCCAGCAACCCAGGCGGGGGCTACTATGGCTACACCTTC. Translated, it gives CASNPGGGYYGYTF.

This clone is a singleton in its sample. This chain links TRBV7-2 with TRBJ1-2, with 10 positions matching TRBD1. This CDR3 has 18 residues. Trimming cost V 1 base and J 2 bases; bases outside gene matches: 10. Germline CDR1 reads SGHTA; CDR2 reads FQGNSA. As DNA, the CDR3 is TGTGCCAGCAGCTTAGGGAGTTCCGGGACAGGGGTAAACTATGGCTACACCTTC. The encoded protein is CASSLGSSGTGVNYGYTF.

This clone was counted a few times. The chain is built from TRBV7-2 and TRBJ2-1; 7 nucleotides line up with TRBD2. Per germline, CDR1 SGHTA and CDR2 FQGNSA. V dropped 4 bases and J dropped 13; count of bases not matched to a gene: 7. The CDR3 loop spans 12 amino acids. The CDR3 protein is CASSYSGLFQFF. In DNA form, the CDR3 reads TGTGCCAGCAGCTATAGCGGGTTGTTTCAGTTCTTC. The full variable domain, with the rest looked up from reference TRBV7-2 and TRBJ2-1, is GAGVSQSPSNKVTEKGKDVELRCDPISGHTALYWYRQSLGQGLEFLIYFQGNSAPDKSGLPSDRFSAERTGGSVSTLTIQRTQQEDSAVYLCASSYSGLFQFFGPGTRLTVL.

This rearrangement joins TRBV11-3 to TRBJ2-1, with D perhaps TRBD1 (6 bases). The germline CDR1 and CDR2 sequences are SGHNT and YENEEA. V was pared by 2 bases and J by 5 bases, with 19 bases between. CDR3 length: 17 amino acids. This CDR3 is CASSLRSPGHINNEQFF. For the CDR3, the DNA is TGTGCCAGCAGCTTAAGAAGTCCGGGACACATCAACAATGAGCAGTTCTTC.

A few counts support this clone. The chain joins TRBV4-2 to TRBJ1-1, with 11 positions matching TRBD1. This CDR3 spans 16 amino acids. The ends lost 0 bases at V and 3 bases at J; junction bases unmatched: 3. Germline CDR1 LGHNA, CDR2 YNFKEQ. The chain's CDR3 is CASSQDPGQGDTEAFF. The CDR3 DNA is TGTGCCAGCAGCCAAGATCCGGGACAGGGGGACACTGAAGCTTTCTTT.

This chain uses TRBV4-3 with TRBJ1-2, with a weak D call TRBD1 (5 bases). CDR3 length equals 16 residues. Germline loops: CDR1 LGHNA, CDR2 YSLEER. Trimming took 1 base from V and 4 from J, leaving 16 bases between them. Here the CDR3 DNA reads TGCGCCAGCAGCCAAGGCCCAGGGATTGCCGTCTATGGCTACACCTTC. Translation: CASSQGPGIAVYGYTF.

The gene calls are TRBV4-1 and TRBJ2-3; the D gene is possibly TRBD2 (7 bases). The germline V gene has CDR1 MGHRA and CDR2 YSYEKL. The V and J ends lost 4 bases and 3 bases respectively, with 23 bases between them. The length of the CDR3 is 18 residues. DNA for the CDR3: TGCGCCAGCAGCCCGAGCCGGTGGGGGGGGCTAGAGACAGATACGCAGTATTTT. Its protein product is CASSPSRWGGLETDTQYF.

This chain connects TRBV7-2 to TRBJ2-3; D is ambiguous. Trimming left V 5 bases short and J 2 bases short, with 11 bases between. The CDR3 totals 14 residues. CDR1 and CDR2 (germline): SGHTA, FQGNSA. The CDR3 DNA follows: TGTGCCAGCAGCATTAGTCATAACACAGATACGCAGTATTTT. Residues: CASSISHNTDTQYF.

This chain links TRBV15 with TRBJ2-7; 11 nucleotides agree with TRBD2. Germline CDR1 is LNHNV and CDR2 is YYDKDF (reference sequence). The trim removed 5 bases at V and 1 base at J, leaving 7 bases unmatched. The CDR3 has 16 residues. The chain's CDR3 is CATSETIAGGSYEQYF. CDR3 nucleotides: TGTGCCACCAGCGAAACAATAGCGGGAGGGTCCTACGAGCAGTACTTC.

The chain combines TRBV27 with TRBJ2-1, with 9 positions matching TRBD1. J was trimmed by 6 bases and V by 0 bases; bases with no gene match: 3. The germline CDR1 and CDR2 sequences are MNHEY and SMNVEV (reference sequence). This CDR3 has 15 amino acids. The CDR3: CASSLSGTGLNEQFF. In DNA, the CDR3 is TGTGCCAGCAGTTTATCGGGGACAGGGCTCAATGAGCAGTTCTTC.

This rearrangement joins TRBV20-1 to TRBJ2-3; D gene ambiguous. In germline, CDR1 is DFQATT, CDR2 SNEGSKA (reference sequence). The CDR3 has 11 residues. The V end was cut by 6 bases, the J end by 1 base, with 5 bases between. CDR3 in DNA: TGCAGTGCCATTCGCACAGATACGCAGTATTTT. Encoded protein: CSAIRTDTQYF.